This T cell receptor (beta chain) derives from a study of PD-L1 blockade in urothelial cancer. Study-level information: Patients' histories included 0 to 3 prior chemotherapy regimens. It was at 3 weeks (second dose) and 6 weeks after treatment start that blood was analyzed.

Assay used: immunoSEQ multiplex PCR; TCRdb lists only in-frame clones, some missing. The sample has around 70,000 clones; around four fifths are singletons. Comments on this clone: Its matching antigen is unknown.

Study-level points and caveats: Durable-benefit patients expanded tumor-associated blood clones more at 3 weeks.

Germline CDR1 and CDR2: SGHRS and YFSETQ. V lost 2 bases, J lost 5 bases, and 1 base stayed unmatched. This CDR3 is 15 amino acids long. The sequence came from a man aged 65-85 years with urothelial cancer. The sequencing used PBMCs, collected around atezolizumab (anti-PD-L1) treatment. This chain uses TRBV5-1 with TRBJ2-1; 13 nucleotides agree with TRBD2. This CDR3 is CASSLGTSGDNEQFF. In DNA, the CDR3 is TGCGCCAGCAGCTTAGGGACTAGCGGGGACAATGAGCAGTTCTTC.